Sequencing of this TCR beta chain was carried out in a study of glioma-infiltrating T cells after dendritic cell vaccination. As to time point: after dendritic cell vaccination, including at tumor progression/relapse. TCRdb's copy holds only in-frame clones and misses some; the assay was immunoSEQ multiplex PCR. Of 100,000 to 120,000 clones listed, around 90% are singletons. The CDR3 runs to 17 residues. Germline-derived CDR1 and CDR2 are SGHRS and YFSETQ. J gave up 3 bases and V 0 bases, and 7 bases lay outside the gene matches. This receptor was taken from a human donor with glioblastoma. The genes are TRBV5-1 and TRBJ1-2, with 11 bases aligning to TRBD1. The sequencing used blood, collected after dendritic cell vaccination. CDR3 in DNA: TGCGCCAGCAGCTTGGGGGGGACAGGGGGTTTGGACTATGGCTACACCTTC. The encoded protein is CASSLGGTGGLDYGYTF.